This TCR beta chain is from a study of control samples from healthy donors and cancer patients. The CDR3 is 17 residues long. The germline V and J ends were trimmed by 5 bases and 6 bases, with 25 bases remaining between them. Looked up from germline, CDR1 is MNHEY and CDR2 is SMNVEV (reference sequence). Repertoires were generated with immunoSEQ multiplex PCR, while TCRdb's copy carries only in-frame clones and drops some. Of 77,000 or so clones listed, roughly 91% are singletons. The chain uses TRBV27 and TRBJ1-1; D remains unclear. Sequenced material: blood. This clonotype was sampled from a man younger than 40 in good health. CDR3 bases: TGTGCCAGCAGTCCCGACCCGATTATTAGTCGCGTGGCTGAAGCTTTCTTT. Protein sequence: CASSPDPIISRVAEAFF.